Detailed here is one TCR beta chain. Only in-frame clones appear in the TCRdb table, and some are missing; sequencing was by immunoSEQ multiplex PCR. The table has fewer than 200,000 clones, approximately 90% seen once. This sample stems from a study of blood T cell repertoires in COVID-19. Study-level information: Acute and convalescent COVID-19 specimens originated in the United States, Italy and Spain.

The V gene lost 0 bases and the J gene lost 2 bases, with 12 bases spanning the gap. CDR3 size: 15 residues. Germline CDR1 and CDR2: SGDLS and YYNGEE. Sample: PBMCs or T cells enriched from blood (not recorded which). This chain joins TRBV9 and TRBJ2-7; the D gene is possibly TRBD2 (6 bases). The sequence derives from a woman aged 40-49 years in a cohort exposed to, infected with or recovered from COVID-19 (not recorded which). The CDR3 spells CASSVGPGGAYEQYF. In DNA form, the CDR3 reads TGTGCCAGCAGCGTAGGTCCAGGAGGGGCCTACGAGCAGTACTTC.